A selection of T cell receptor beta chains follows, all from one sample in a study of T cells in Graves' hyperthyroidism and ophthalmopathy. TCRdb itself ran the multiplex PCR reads through MiXCR, one entry per CDR3 protein. Found here are roughly 180,000 distinct CDR3 sequences, less than 10% of them singletons; the top ten hold over 20%. Sequencing input: blood. Receptors were obtained from a woman younger than 30 with Graves' hyperthyroidism that later progressed to Graves' ophthalmopathy. The CDR3 runs from the conserved cysteine through the conserved F or W. The D gene is left open where the match is weak. Part of the rows lack a size; the others show once, few, many or a class for expanded clones.

J	V	D	size	DNA	CDR3
TRBJ2-5	TRBV4-1	-	few	TGCGCCAGCAGTCAAATCTTACCGGGACCGACTCCGGCGACCCAGTACTTC	CASSQILPGPTPATQYF
TRBJ2-3	TRBV3-1	-	many	TGTGCCAGCAGCCAAGAGGTGGGAGGCACAGATACGCAGTATTTT	CASSQEVGGTDTQYF
TRBJ2-5	TRBV20-1	-	many	TGCAGTGCTAGGCCAAACGGAGAGACCCAGTACTTC	CSARPNGETQYF
TRBJ2-5	TRBV5-1	TRBD2	many	TGCGCCAGCAGCTGGGGAAGACTAGCGGGACCGAAAGAGACCCAGTACTTC	CASSWGRLAGPKETQYF
TRBJ2-6	TRBV2	-	many	TGTGCCAACGGACGTAGCGCTGGGGCCAACGTCCTGACTTTC	CANGRSAGANVLTF
TRBJ1-5	TRBV3-1	-	many	TGTGCCAGCAGCCAGGGTCAAAATCAGCCCCAGCATTTT	CASSQGQNQPQHF
TRBJ1-1	TRBV3-1	TRBD1	many	TGTGCCAGCAGCACACAGGGGAGAAGGTCTGAAGCTTTCTTT	CASSTQGRRSEAFF
TRBJ1-3	TRBV3-1	-	many	TGTGCTAGCGAGAGCAGGGAACGTCGCGGAAACACCATATATTTT	CASESRERRGNTIYF
TRBJ1-3	TRBV7-2	-	many	TGTGCCAGCAGCTTAGTAGGACGGATCTCTGGAAACACCATATATTTT	CASSLVGRISGNTIYF
TRBJ1-2	TRBV18	-	many	TGTGCCAGCTCACCAAGGTCAGCAAGGACCTATGGCTACACCTTC	CASSPRSARTYGYTF
TRBJ2-1	TRBV6-1	TRBD2	few	TGTGCCAGCAGTGCCCGACTCCCGGGGACTAGCGGGAGTAATGAGCAGTTCTTC	CASSARLPGTSGSNEQFF
TRBJ2-2	TRBV6-1	TRBD2	many	TGTGCCAGCAGTGAATTGAGCGGGGGGGCCACCGGGGAGCTGTTTTTT	CASSELSGGATGELFF
TRBJ1-3	TRBV19	-	-	TGTGGCACAGCCGGGACCGAGGGAAACACCATATATTTT	CGTAGTEGNTIYF
TRBJ2-7	TRBV30	-	many	TGTGCCTGGGGGGACGGACGATACGAGCAGTACTTC	CAWGDGRYEQYF
TRBJ1-1	TRBV5-5	-	many	TGTGCCAGCAGCTTGGAGCCCAGAACTGAAGCTTTCTTT	CASSLEPRTEAFF
TRBJ1-2	TRBV12-3/TRBV12-4	-	many	TGTGCCAGCAGTAACCGACAGGTTTCCTCCCATGGCTACACCTTC	CASSNRQVSSHGYTF